Here is one T cell receptor beta chain with its context. What it recognizes is unknown. This specimen comes from a study of CD8+CD57+ T cells in acquired aplastic anemia. The overall study: DNA recovered from sorted CD4+ and CD8+ cells had a mean of approximately 3.5 ug.

For CDR3 and TCR beta VDJ profiling, genomic DNA was the template used. TCRdb processed the reads anew with MiXCR; each CDR3 protein has one entry. The sample consists of about 62,000 distinct CDR3 sequences, less than 65% of them appearing once. This CDR3 is 14 amino acids long. Germline-derived CDR1 and CDR2 are SNHLY and FYNNEI. Trimming left V 1 base short and J 7 bases short, with 14 bases between. Findings of the study overall: There were 25 to 35 CD8+ CDR3 sequences that occurred in both patients and controls.

Material for sequencing was sorted CD4+, CD8+, or CD8+CD57+ T cells (not recorded which) from PBMCs. The receptor was derived from a human donor in good health, serving as a control. The chain uses TRBV2 and TRBJ2-7; D gene ambiguous. CDR3 nucleotides: TGTGCCAGCAGTGAAGGACGAGATTTTGGGGAGCAGTACTTC. This translates into CASSEGRDFGEQYF.